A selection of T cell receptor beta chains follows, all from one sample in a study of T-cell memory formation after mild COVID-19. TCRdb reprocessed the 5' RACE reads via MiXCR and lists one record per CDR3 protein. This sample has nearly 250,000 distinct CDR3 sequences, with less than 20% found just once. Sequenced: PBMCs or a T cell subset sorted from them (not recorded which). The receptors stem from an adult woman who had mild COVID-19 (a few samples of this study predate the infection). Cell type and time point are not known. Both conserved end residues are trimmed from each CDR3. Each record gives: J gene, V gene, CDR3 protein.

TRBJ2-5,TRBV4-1,ASSPKRAGGRHRETQY
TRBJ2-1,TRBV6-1,ASSELGQGSYNEQF
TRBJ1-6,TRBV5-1,ASSNGQGVDSPLH
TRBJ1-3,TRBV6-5,ASSSTYSGPGNTIY
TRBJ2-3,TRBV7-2,ASSRQGAFTDTQY
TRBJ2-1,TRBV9,ASSVSVGPYNEQF
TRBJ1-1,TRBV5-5,ASSLAPGANTEAF
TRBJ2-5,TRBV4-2,ASSQASPEGQGVETQY
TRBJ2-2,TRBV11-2,ASSRDRDFRELF
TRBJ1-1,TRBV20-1,RPSGDRGLGTEAF
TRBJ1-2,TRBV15,ATSRGYDRINT
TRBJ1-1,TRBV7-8,ASSQQVGANTEAF
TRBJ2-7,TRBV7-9,ASIAGGPLSEQY
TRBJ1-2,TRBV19,ASDDRSSSNYGYT
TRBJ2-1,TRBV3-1,ASSQEKGRNEQF
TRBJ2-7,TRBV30,AWVYDRGEQY
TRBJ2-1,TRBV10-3,AISGGLAGPLQF
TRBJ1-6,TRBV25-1,ASSGMWGGAPLH